Shown below are 30 T cell receptor beta chains from a single sample sequenced in a study of technical replicates of blood from several donors. Libraries were prepared by immunoSEQ multiplex PCR; TCRdb keeps only in-frame clonotypes and omits some of them. The table lists more than 90,000 clones, about 95% of them singletons. Sequenced: T cells isolated from PBMCs. Receptors originate from a human donor in good health.

This clone was picked up one time. CDR3 bases: TGTGCCAGCAGTTCCTTGGGAGGGCCATTAAATGAGCAGTTCTTC. This sequence encodes CASSSLGGPLNEQFF. This sequence joins TRBV7-8 and TRBJ2-1, with 7 bases matching TRBD2. There are 15 residues in the CDR3. The germline V gene encodes CDR1 SGHVS and CDR2 FQNEAQ. The V and J ends lost 6 bases and 7 bases, in that order; junction bases with no gene match: 12.

This chain links TRBV7-2 with TRBJ2-5; D gene unclear. The length of the CDR3 is 14 residues. Germline CDR1 is SGHTA and CDR2 is FQGNSA. The V and J ends lost 1 base and 4 bases respectively, with 10 bases between them. Here the CDR3 reads CASSLGVRVETQYF. The DNA for the CDR3 is TGTGCCAGCAGCTTAGGAGTTCGAGTAGAGACCCAGTACTTC.

This chain uses TRBV7-9 with TRBJ1-2, with 9 bases matching TRBD1. The length of the CDR3 is 15 residues. Germline loops: CDR1 SEHNR, CDR2 FQNEAQ (reference sequence). Trimming removed 0 bases from V and 6 bases from J; junction bases left unmatched: 5. The CDR3 bases are TGTGCCAGCAGCTTAGCGGGACAGGGTTCCGATGGCTACACCTTC. Amino acid sequence: CASSLAGQGSDGYTF.

This chain links TRBV30 with TRBJ1-5, with a possible D match to TRBD1 (6 bases). The CDR3 is 12 residues long. Germline values: CDR1 GTSNPN, CDR2 SVGIG (reference sequence). V lost 0 bases and J 6 bases, leaving 6 bases between the germline ends. The CDR3 reads CAWSVQGQPQHF. The CDR3 DNA follows: TGTGCCTGGAGTGTACAGGGTCAGCCCCAGCATTTT.

The chain couples TRBV30 to TRBJ1-3; maybe TRBD1 (6 bases). V lost 0 bases and J 2 bases, leaving 14 bases between the germline ends. From germline, CDR1 is GTSNPN and CDR2 SVGIG (reference sequence). There are 16 residues in the CDR3. The CDR3 spells CAWSVGLAGAGNTIYF. The DNA for the CDR3 is TGTGCCTGGAGTGTAGGATTGGCAGGGGCTGGAAACACCATATATTTT.

The J gene is TRBJ2-3, the V gene TRBV30; TRBD2 is a possible D gene (6 bases). Trimming removed 2 bases at V and 5 bases at J, with 17 bases between. This CDR3 contains 15 residues. Per the germline V gene, CDR1 is GTSNPN and CDR2 is SVGIG (reference sequence). CDR3 coding DNA: TGTGCCTGGAGTACTGAGCGGGCGATAGGAGATACGCAGTATTTT. This encodes CAWSTERAIGDTQYF.

The rearrangement links TRBV27 to TRBJ2-5; possibly TRBD2 for D (5 bases). CDR3 length: 14 residues. CDR1 and CDR2 from the germline V gene are MNHEY and SMNVEV (reference sequence). The V and J ends lost 4 bases and 0 bases respectively, with 9 bases between them. CDR3 DNA sequence: TGTGCCAGCAGTTCCCGGGGATACCAAGAGACCCAGTACTTC. Translated, it gives CASSSRGYQETQYF.

The chain is built from TRBV15 and TRBJ2-3; the D gene is possibly TRBD2 (6 bases). The CDR3 contains 16 residues. The germline V and J ends were trimmed by 5 bases and 6 bases, with 21 bases remaining between them. CDR1 is LNHNV, CDR2 YYDKDF, per germline (reference sequence). CDR3 in DNA: TGTGCCACCAGCCGAAGCGGCGGGACTTCTCTGGATACGCAGTATTTT. Translation: CATSRSGGTSLDTQYF.

The gene calls are TRBV2 and TRBJ2-2; D remains unclear. The CDR3 has 13 residues. In germline, CDR1 is SNHLY, CDR2 FYNNEI. The ends were cut back, 2 bases at V and 4 bases at J, with 5 bases in the middle. The CDR3 loop reads CASSELITGELFF. The CDR3 nucleotides read TGTGCCAGCAGTGAACTTATCACCGGGGAGCTGTTTTTT.

This CDR3 is CASRGVSSTDTQYF. DNA for the CDR3: TGTGCCAGCCGAGGTGTATCTAGCACAGATACGCAGTATTTT. The V and J genes are TRBV27 and TRBJ2-3, with D uncertain. Germline CDR1 and CDR2: MNHEY and SMNVEV (reference sequence). Trimming took 8 bases from V and 0 from J, leaving 12 bases between them. CDR3 length: 14 amino acids.

The chain recombines TRBV9 with TRBJ2-1, with 7 bases identical to TRBD2. Germline lookup yields CDR1 SGDLS and CDR2 YYNGEE. The CDR3 extends over 17 amino acids. The ends lost 3 bases at V and 0 bases at J; junction bases unmatched: 9. The CDR3 sequence: CASSGEGLGSSYNEQFF. CDR3 in DNA: TGTGCCAGCAGCGGGGAGGGATTGGGTAGCTCCTACAATGAGCAGTTCTTC.

V and J are TRBV19 and TRBJ1-2; 10 bases line up with TRBD1. Germline CDR1 LNHDA, CDR2 SQIVND (reference sequence). There are 15 residues in the CDR3. The V and J ends lost 7 bases and 6 bases, in that order; junction bases with no gene match: 11. The CDR3 DNA reads TGTGCCAGTACCCCCCGACCTGGGACAGGGGATGGCTACACCTTC. Translation gives CASTPRPGTGDGYTF.

This chain connects TRBV11-2 to TRBJ1-5; D is unclear. CDR3 length equals 13 residues. Looked up from germline, CDR1 is SGHAT and CDR2 is FQNNGV. V was cut by 0 bases and J by 10 bases, with 10 bases left in between. This chain's CDR3 is CASSLDRREPQHF. CDR3 in DNA: TGTGCCAGCAGCTTAGATCGACGGGAACCCCAGCATTTT.

The V call is TRBV7-9, the J call TRBJ2-2, with D tentatively TRBD2 (5 bases). V lost 3 bases, J lost 1 base, and 18 bases lay in between. The CDR3 sequence is 18 residues long. Germline loops: CDR1 SEHNR, CDR2 FQNEAQ (reference sequence). CDR3 region: CASSFFPGLRMNTGELFF. Written as DNA, the CDR3 is TGTGCCAGCAGCTTTTTTCCCGGACTCCGTATGAACACCGGGGAGCTGTTTTTT.

This sequence joins TRBV6-5 and TRBJ2-1, with a tentative D call TRBD1 (5 bases). Germline CDR1 reads MNHEY; CDR2 reads SVGAGI. Trimming removed 7 bases at V and 7 bases at J, with 11 bases between. This CDR3 is 12 amino acids long. CDR3 sequence (DNA): TGTGCCAGCACCAACAGGCTTAATGAGCAGTTCTTC. It encodes CASTNRLNEQFF.

This chain connects TRBV7-2 to TRBJ2-6; D uncertain. CDR3 length: 14 residues. V shed 7 bases and J shed 0 bases, with 7 bases lying between them. The germline V gene encodes CDR1 SGHTA and CDR2 FQGNSA. For the CDR3, the DNA is TGTGCCAGCACCACTCCCTCTGGGGCCAACGTCCTGACTTTC. This translates into CASTTPSGANVLTF.

This clone has a single count. The chain uses TRBV29-1 and TRBJ2-7; D may be TRBD2 (6 bases). Trimming shortened V by 0 bases and J by 3 bases, and 18 bases separated the two germline ends. Germline V CDR1 and CDR2: SQVTM, ANQGSEA. The CDR3 runs to 16 residues. CDR3 in DNA: TGCAGCGTTGAAGAGAGTGAGACGGGAGCAAGCTACGAGCAGTACTTC. Translation gives CSVEESETGASYEQYF.

The chain couples TRBV5-1 to TRBJ2-2; TRBD2 matches at 10 bases. Per germline, CDR1 SGHRS and CDR2 YFSETQ. This CDR3 region has 15 residues. The junction had 3 bases not matched to a gene; V was cut back by 3 bases and J by 4 bases. The CDR3 region has the DNA TGCGCCAGCAGCTCGGGACTAGCGAGCACCGGGGAGCTGTTTTTT. Translating it yields CASSSGLASTGELFF.

V usage is TRBV27 and J usage is TRBJ2-2; D possibly corresponds to TRBD1 (6 bases). CDR1 is MNHEY and CDR2 is SMNVEV in the germline V gene (reference sequence). The CDR3 loop spans 16 amino acids. Trimming took off 5 bases at V and 2 bases at J, with 15 bases between the two ends. In DNA, the CDR3 is TGTGCCAGCAGTACCAACCGGGACACAAACACCGGGGAGCTGTTTTTT. This gives the protein CASSTNRDTNTGELFF.

The J gene is TRBJ2-7, the V gene TRBV28, with D perhaps TRBD1 (6 bases). The CDR3 totals 13 residues. CDR1 is MDHEN and CDR2 is SYDVKM in the germline V gene. The V and J ends lost 6 bases and 4 bases respectively, with 13 bases between them. The DNA of the CDR3 is TGTGCCAGCAGAATCCCTACAGGGTACGAGCAGTACTTC. Its protein is CASRIPTGYEQYF.

The rearrangement joins TRBV7-9 to TRBJ2-1; D call uncertain. From germline, CDR1 is SEHNR and CDR2 FQNEAQ (reference sequence). Trimming removed 3 bases from V and 5 bases from J, with 8 bases in between. CDR3 length: 13 amino acids. The CDR3 sequence is CASSFTPDNEQFF. The CDR3 nucleotides read TGTGCCAGCAGCTTTACGCCGGACAATGAGCAGTTCTTC.

The CDR3 DNA follows: TGTGCCAGCAGGAGCATGGTTGGACAGGGAGTTTACGAGCAGTACTTC. Translated, it gives CASRSMVGQGVYEQYF. The rearrangement uses TRBV7-9 and TRBJ2-7; TRBD1 aligns across 8 bases. Germline V lookup: CDR1 SEHNR, CDR2 FQNEAQ (reference sequence). This CDR3 contains 16 residues. With 6 bases clipped from V and 4 bases from J, the junction kept 14 bases outside the gene matches.

V gene TRBV6-5 combines with J gene TRBJ1-1, with D maybe TRBD1 (5 bases). Trimming removed 0 bases at V and 1 base at J, with 12 bases between. CDR3 size: 16 residues. Per the germline V gene, CDR1 is MNHEY and CDR2 is SVGAGI. CDR3 loop: CASSYSLGAGNTEAFF. The CDR3 DNA sequence: TGTGCCAGCAGTTACTCGTTAGGGGCTGGGAACACTGAAGCTTTCTTT.

This clone was picked up one time. The chain recombines TRBV7-9 with TRBJ2-7; TRBD1 might be the D (6 bases). V gave up 4 bases and J gave up 4 bases, with 14 bases separating them. Germline assignment: CDR1 SEHNR and CDR2 FQNEAQ (reference sequence). CDR3 size: 14 residues. The CDR3 nucleotides read TGTGCCAGCAGCTGGGGGACACCGAGGTACGAGCAGTACTTC. Translating gives CASSWGTPRYEQYF.

The rearrangement links TRBV19 to TRBJ2-2; 8 bases map to TRBD1. This CDR3 has 15 amino acids. Germline V lookup: CDR1 LNHDA, CDR2 SQIVND (reference sequence). The junction had 5 bases not matched to a gene; V was cut back by 3 bases and J by 5 bases. The CDR3 DNA reads as TGTGCCAGTAGTATCTTGGACAGGGCGACCGGGGAGCTGTTTTTT. Translation gives CASSILDRATGELFF.

V gene TRBV29-1 combines with J gene TRBJ2-7; TRBD1 matches 8 bases. Germline CDR1 reads SQVTM; CDR2 reads ANQGSEA. With 6 bases clipped from V and 3 bases from J, the junction kept 7 bases outside the gene matches. The CDR3 extends over 13 amino acids. The chain's CDR3 is CSVGQGAFYEQYF. In nucleotides, the CDR3 is TGCAGCGTCGGTCAGGGGGCCTTCTACGAGCAGTACTTC.

The DNA of the CDR3 is TGTGCCAGCAGCTTAGCAGGAGCCTACGAGCAGTACTTC. This codes for CASSLAGAYEQYF. V and J are TRBV7-6 and TRBJ2-7; the D is unclear. The CDR3 covers 13 residues. Germline-derived CDR1 and CDR2 are SGHVS and FNYEAQ. V was shortened by 0 bases and J by 2 bases, with 5 bases between the two germline ends.

The rearrangement joins TRBV19 to TRBJ1-2; D call uncertain. The ends were cut back, 7 bases at V and 3 bases at J, with 12 bases in the middle. The germline V gene has CDR1 LNHDA and CDR2 SQIVND (reference sequence). The CDR3 is 13 residues long. The CDR3 is CASTLNRYYGYTF. The CDR3 coding sequence is TGTGCCAGTACCTTAAACAGATACTATGGCTACACCTTC.

This chain connects TRBV16 to TRBJ1-2; 7 nucleotides align to TRBD1. J was trimmed by 6 bases and V by 4 bases; bases with no gene match: 5. CDR3 length: 13 residues. The germline CDR1 and CDR2 sequences are KGHSY and FQNENV. CDR3 bases: TGTGCCAGCAGCCGGGATCAGGGGGATGGCTACACCTTC. Amino acid sequence: CASSRDQGDGYTF. Full variable domain (rest looked up from reference TRBV16 and TRBJ1-2): GEEVAQTPKHLVRGEGQKAKLYCAPIKGHSYVFWYQQVLKNEFKFLISFQNENVFDETGMPKERFSAKCLPNSPCSLEIQATKLEDSAVYFCASSRDQGDGYTFGSGTRLTVV.

The chain couples TRBV27 to TRBJ1-2, with 9 bases lining up with TRBD1. The CDR3 contains 15 residues. Germline V gene lookup returns CDR1 MNHEY and CDR2 SMNVEV (reference sequence). V was clipped by 3 bases and J by 6 bases; unmatched bases: 8. CDR3 DNA sequence: TGTGCCAGCAGTTTTTCTCGGACAGGGGTGGATGGCTACACCTTC. Translation gives CASSFSRTGVDGYTF.